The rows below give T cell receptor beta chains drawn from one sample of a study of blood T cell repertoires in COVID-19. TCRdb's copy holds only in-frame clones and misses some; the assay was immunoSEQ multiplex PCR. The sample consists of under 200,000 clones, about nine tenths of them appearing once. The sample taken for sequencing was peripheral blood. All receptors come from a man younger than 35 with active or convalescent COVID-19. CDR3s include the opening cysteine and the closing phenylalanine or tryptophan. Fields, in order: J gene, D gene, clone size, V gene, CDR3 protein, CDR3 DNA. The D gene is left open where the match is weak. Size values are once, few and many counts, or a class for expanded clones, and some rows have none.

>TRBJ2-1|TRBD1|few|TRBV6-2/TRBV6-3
CASSSEGQGHNEQFF
TGTGCCAGCAGTTCCGAGGGACAGGGCCACAATGAGCAGTTCTTC
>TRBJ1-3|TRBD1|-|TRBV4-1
CASSQDRSGAGGIGNTIYF
TGCGCCAGCAGCCAAGATCGGTCGGGGGCAGGGGGCATTGGAAACACCATATATTTT
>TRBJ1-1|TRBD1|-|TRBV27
CASSLRDRVGTEAFF
TGTGCCAGCAGTTTACGGGACAGGGTAGGGACTGAAGCTTTCTTT
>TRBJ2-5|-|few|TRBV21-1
CASSNRWGISRGRDTRTQYF
TGTGCCAGCAGCAATCGTTGGGGGATTAGTCGCGGGAGAGATACGAGGACCCAGTACTTC
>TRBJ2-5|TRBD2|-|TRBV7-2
CASSLGLGGLAGAGETQYF
TGTGCCAGCAGCTTAGGTTTAGGGGGACTAGCGGGAGCTGGGGAGACCCAGTACTTC
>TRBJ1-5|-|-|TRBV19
CASSLQSNSNQPQHF
TGTGCCAGTAGTTTGCAGTCGAATAGCAATCAGCCCCAGCATTTT
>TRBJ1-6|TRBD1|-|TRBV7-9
CASRTGGVNSPLHF
TGTGCCAGCAGGACAGGGGGCGTTAATTCACCCCTCCACTTT
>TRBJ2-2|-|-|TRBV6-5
CASRGVGNTGELFF
TGTGCCAGCAGAGGGGTTGGCAACACCGGGGAGCTGTTTTTT
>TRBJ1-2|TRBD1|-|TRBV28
CASSSKYRDRVLVYGYTF
TGTGCCAGCAGTTCAAAATACCGGGACAGGGTTCTAGTTTATGGCTACACCTTC
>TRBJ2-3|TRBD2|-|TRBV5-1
CASSLGLAGVDTQYF
TGCGCCAGCAGCTTGGGTCTAGCGGGAGTTGATACGCAGTATTTT
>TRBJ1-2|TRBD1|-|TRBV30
CAWRDRSRGFYGYTF
TGTGCCTGGAGGGACAGGTCCCGGGGGTTCTATGGCTACACCTTC
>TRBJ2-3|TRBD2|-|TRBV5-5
CASSRGLAGANTDTQYF
TGTGCCAGCAGCCGTGGACTAGCGGGGGCCAACACAGATACGCAGTATTTT
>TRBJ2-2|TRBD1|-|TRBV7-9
CASYSTGFPGELFF
TGTGCCAGCTACTCGACAGGGTTCCCCGGGGAGCTGTTTTTT
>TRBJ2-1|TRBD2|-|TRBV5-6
CASSLGGRAVDEQFF
TGTGCCAGCAGCTTGGGCGGGAGGGCCGTGGATGAGCAGTTCTTC
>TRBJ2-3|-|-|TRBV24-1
CATSDLPGHSTDTQYF
TGTGCCACCAGTGATTTACCGGGACATAGCACAGATACGCAGTATTTT
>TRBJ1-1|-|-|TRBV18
CASSPPRQNTEAFF
TGTGCCAGCTCACCACCGCGACAGAACACTGAAGCTTTCTTT
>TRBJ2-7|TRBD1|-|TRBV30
CAWSADRGRREQYF
TGTGCCTGGAGTGCCGACAGGGGGAGGCGCGAGCAGTACTTC